Listed below are T cell receptor beta chains from one sample, sequenced in a study of blood T cell repertoires in COVID-19. Here immunoSEQ multiplex PCR was the method, and the copy in TCRdb shows in-frame clones only, minus some. The sample gives approximately 280,000 clones, around 85% of which show up once; 2% to 3% is in the top ten. Source material: PBMCs or T cells enriched from blood (not recorded which). The receptors were gathered from a woman aged 45-60 years who had recovered from COVID-19. CDR3s include the opening cysteine and the closing phenylalanine or tryptophan. The D gene is left open where the match is weak. Rows give clone size only sometimes, using once, few, many, or a class for an expanded clone.

V	J	size	D	CDR3	DNA
TRBV7-2	TRBJ2-3	-	-	CASSLKYVSGSTDTQYF	TGTGCCAGCAGCTTAAAATATGTCAGCGGGAGCACAGATACGCAGTATTTT
TRBV3-1/TRBV3-2	TRBJ2-1	-	TRBD2	CASSQDGAGAAEQFF	TGTGCCAGCAGCCAAGATGGGGCGGGAGCCGCTGAGCAGTTCTTC
TRBV15	TRBJ2-3	once	TRBD2	CATSPHPSSGGAHTQYF	TGTGCCACCAGCCCCCACCCGTCTAGCGGGGGTGCTCATACGCAGTATTTT
TRBV28	TRBJ1-1	-	TRBD1	CASPKSKAGQGTEAFF	TGTGCCAGCCCCAAATCAAAGGCGGGACAGGGGACTGAAGCTTTCTTT
TRBV5-6	TRBJ2-5	-	TRBD2	CASSLGLAGIQETQYF	TGTGCCAGCAGCTTGGGCCTAGCGGGGATCCAAGAGACCCAGTACTTC
TRBV6-2/TRBV6-3	TRBJ1-5	-	-	CASSYSSLSNQPQHF	TGTGCCAGCAGTTACTCGAGTCTGAGTAATCAGCCCCAGCATTTT
TRBV18	TRBJ2-5	-	-	CASSTYQETQYF	TGTGCCAGCTCAACTTACCAAGAGACCCAGTACTTC
TRBV6-4	TRBJ1-5	few	-	CASSEQINQPQHF	TGTGCCAGCAGTGAACAGATAAATCAGCCCCAGCATTTT
TRBV29-1	TRBJ2-6	-	TRBD1	CSHPGQAAGANVLTF	TGCAGCCATCCTGGACAGGCAGCTGGGGCCAACGTCCTGACTTTC
TRBV5-4	TRBJ2-1	-	-	CASSLDSSAYNEQFF	TGTGCCAGCAGCTTGGACAGTTCCGCTTACAATGAGCAGTTCTTC
TRBV18	TRBJ1-2	-	TRBD1	CASSPERDRTFYGYTF	TGTGCCAGCTCACCAGAGCGGGACAGGACCTTCTATGGCTACACCTTC
TRBV15	TRBJ2-7	-	-	CATSRVGTGYSYEQYF	TGTGCCACCAGCAGAGTCGGAACAGGGTATAGCTACGAGCAGTACTTC
TRBV4-3	TRBJ1-2	once	-	CASSQSLGGAHGYTF	TGCGCCAGCAGCCAAAGCCTCGGGGGGGCGCATGGCTACACCTTC
TRBV5-1	TRBJ1-3	-	-	CASSTGGSGNTIYF	TGCGCCAGCAGCACGGGGGGTTCTGGAAACACCATATATTTT
TRBV5-4	TRBJ1-5	-	-	CASSLGGDQPQHF	TGTGCCAGCAGCTTGGGCGGGGATCAGCCCCAGCATTTT
TRBV24-1	TRBJ1-5	-	-	CATSDFGEPQHF	TGTGCCACCAGTGATTTCGGGGAGCCCCAGCATTTT
TRBV25-1	TRBJ2-3	once	TRBD1	CASSAQGEFKGTQYF	TGTGCCAGCAGTGCTCAGGGGGAGTTTAAGGGTACGCAGTATTTT
TRBV27	TRBJ2-7	few	-	CASKDRLPPYEQYF	TGTGCCAGTAAAGACAGGTTACCCCCCTACGAGCAGTACTTC
TRBV19	TRBJ2-5	-	TRBD2	CASSRSGVQETQYF	TGTGCCAGTAGCCGGAGCGGGGTTCAAGAGACCCAGTACTTC
TRBV27	TRBJ2-7	-	-	CASSLFGTDYEQYF	TGTGCCAGCAGTTTATTCGGGACTGACTACGAGCAGTACTTC
TRBV6-2/TRBV6-3	TRBJ1-1	-	-	CASSYGENTEAFF	TGTGCCAGCAGTTATGGAGAGAACACTGAAGCTTTCTTT
TRBV19	TRBJ1-1	-	-	CASSNFGGSMNTEAFF	TGTGCCAGTAGTAACTTCGGAGGGAGCATGAACACTGAAGCTTTCTTT
TRBV30	TRBJ1-5	-	-	CAWATGESNQPQHF	TGTGCCTGGGCGACAGGCGAAAGCAATCAGCCCCAGCATTTT
TRBV30	TRBJ1-6	-	-	CAWSYTGFRRNNSPLHF	TGTGCCTGGAGTTATACAGGGTTTCGACGGAATAATTCACCCCTCCACTTT
TRBV2	TRBJ2-5	-	TRBD1	CASSRDRDETQYF	TGTGCCAGCAGCCGTGACAGGGACGAGACCCAGTACTTC
TRBV7-3	TRBJ2-1	-	-	CASSLFSGDYNEQFF	TGTGCCAGCAGCTTATTTAGCGGAGACTACAATGAGCAGTTCTTC
TRBV5-6	TRBJ1-2	-	-	CASSHRDISVYGYTF	TGTGCCAGCAGCCATCGAGACATATCTGTCTATGGCTACACCTTC
TRBV19	TRBJ2-5	-	-	CASSIRPGGETQYF	TGTGCCAGTAGTATTAGGCCGGGCGGGGAGACCCAGTACTTC
TRBV7-9	TRBJ1-6	-	TRBD1	CASSLRDSNSPLHF	TGTGCCAGCAGCCTTCGGGACAGTAATTCACCCCTCCACTTT
TRBV18	TRBJ2-7	-	-	CASSPLGQRDEQYF	TGTGCCAGCTCACCCCTCGGCCAGAGGGACGAGCAGTACTTC
TRBV7-2	TRBJ1-2	-	-	CASSLNLDSPSGYTF	TGTGCCAGCAGCCTCAACCTGGACTCACCGTCCGGCTACACCTTC
TRBV27	TRBJ1-4	-	-	CASSLRPQATNEKLFF	TGTGCCAGCAGTTTAAGGCCGCAGGCGACTAATGAAAAACTGTTTTTT
TRBV4-1	TRBJ2-4	-	-	CASSQETGRAKNIQYF	TGCGCCAGCAGCCAAGAAACAGGGAGAGCCAAAAACATTCAGTACTTC
TRBV3-1/TRBV3-2	TRBJ1-2	-	TRBD1	CASSRQGPSYGYTF	TGTGCCAGCAGCCGACAGGGGCCCTCCTATGGCTACACCTTC
TRBV15	TRBJ1-6	once	-	CATSREGPPLHF	TGTGCCACCAGCAGGGAGGGGCCACCCCTCCACTTT
TRBV19	TRBJ2-3	-	-	CASSRIAATDTQYF	TGTGCCAGTAGTAGGATAGCGGCCACAGATACGCAGTATTTT
TRBV7-2	TRBJ1-2	-	-	CASNQQGQTYGYTF	TGTGCCAGCAACCAACAGGGACAAACCTATGGCTACACCTTC
TRBV5-1	TRBJ2-7	-	-	CASSSSRAGVHEQYF	TGCGCCAGCAGCTCCTCTAGGGCAGGGGTCCACGAGCAGTACTTC
TRBV6-6	TRBJ1-3	-	-	CASSYEGGSGNTIYF	TGTGCCAGCAGTTACGAAGGGGGCTCTGGAAACACCATATATTTT
TRBV7-9	TRBJ1-1	-	-	CASTGPGTEAFF	TGTGCCAGCACCGGGCCCGGCACTGAAGCTTTCTTT
TRBV6-1	TRBJ1-2	-	TRBD1	CASSEEGQPNYGYTF	TGTGCCAGCAGTGAGGAGGGACAGCCTAACTATGGCTACACCTTC
TRBV29-1	TRBJ2-1	-	TRBD2	CSVESRGGPLNEQFF	TGCAGCGTTGAGTCCCGGGGGGGCCCTCTCAATGAGCAGTTCTTC
TRBV15	TRBJ2-4	-	-	CATSYPGSLAKNIQYF	TGTGCCACCAGTTACCCGGGGTCCCTAGCCAAAAACATTCAGTACTTC
TRBV25-1	TRBJ1-3	-	-	CASSDRSSGNTIYF	TGTGCCAGCAGTGACCGGTCATCTGGAAACACCATATATTTT
TRBV5-5	TRBJ1-4	-	TRBD1	CASSSETGDNEKLFF	TGTGCCAGCAGCTCTGAGACAGGGGATAATGAAAAACTGTTTTTT
TRBV11-3	TRBJ2-7	-	-	CASSLTRGGEQYF	TGTGCCAGCAGCTTAACCAGGGGTGGAGAGCAGTACTTC
TRBV5-4	TRBJ2-7	-	-	CASSPMSGSHEQYF	TGTGCCAGCAGCCCCATGTCCGGGAGCCACGAGCAGTACTTC
TRBV2	TRBJ2-1	-	TRBD1	CASSGQGYNEQFF	TGTGCCAGCAGTGGACAGGGGTACAATGAGCAGTTCTTC